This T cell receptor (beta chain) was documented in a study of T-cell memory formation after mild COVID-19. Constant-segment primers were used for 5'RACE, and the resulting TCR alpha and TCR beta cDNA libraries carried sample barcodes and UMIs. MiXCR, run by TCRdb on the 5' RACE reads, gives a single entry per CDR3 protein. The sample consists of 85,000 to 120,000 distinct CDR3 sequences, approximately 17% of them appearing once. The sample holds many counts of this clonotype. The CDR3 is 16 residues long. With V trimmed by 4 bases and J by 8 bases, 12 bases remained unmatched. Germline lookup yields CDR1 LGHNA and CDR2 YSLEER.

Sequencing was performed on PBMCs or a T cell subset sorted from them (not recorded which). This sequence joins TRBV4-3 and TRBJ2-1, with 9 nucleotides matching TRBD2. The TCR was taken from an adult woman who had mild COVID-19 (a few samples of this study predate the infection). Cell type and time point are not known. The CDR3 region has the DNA TGCGCCAGCAGCCTGATTGGGGCTAGCGGGAATTATGAGCAGTTCTTC. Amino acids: CASSLIGASGNYEQFF.